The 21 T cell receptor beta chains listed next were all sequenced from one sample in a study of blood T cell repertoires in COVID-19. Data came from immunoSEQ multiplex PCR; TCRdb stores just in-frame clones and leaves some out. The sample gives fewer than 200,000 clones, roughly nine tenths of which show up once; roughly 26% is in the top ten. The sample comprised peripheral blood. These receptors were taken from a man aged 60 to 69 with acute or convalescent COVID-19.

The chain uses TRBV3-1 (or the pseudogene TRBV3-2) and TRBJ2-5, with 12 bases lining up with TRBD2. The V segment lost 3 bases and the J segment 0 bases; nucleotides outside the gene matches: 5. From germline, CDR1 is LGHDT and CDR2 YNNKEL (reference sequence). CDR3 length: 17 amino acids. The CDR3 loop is CASSQGTSGGYQETQYF. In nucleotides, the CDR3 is TGTGCCAGCAGCCAGGGTACTAGCGGGGGGTACCAAGAGACCCAGTACTTC.

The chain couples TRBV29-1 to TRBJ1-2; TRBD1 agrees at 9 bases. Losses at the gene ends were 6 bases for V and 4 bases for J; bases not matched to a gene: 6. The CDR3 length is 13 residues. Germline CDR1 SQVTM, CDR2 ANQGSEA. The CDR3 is CSVVTGGPYGYTF. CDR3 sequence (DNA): TGCAGCGTCGTGACAGGGGGGCCCTATGGCTACACCTTC.

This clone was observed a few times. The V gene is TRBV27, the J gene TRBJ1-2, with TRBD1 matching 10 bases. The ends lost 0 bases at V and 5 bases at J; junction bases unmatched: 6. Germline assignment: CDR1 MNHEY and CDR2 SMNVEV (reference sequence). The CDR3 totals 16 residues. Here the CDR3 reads CASSLSGQGPWYGYTF. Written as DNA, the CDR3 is TGTGCCAGCAGTTTATCGGGACAGGGGCCTTGGTATGGCTACACCTTC.

The CDR3 DNA reads TGTGCCAGTAGTGCAGTGGCCACTAACTATGGCTACACCTTC. Translating gives CASSAVATNYGYTF. V and J are TRBV19 and TRBJ1-2; no definite D call. Germline values: CDR1 LNHDA, CDR2 SQIVND (reference sequence). V was pared by 5 bases and J by 0 bases, with 10 bases between. This CDR3 region has 14 residues.

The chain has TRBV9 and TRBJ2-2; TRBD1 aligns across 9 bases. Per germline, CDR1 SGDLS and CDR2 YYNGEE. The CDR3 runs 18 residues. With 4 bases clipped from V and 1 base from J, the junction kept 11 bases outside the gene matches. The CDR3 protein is CASSPKGGGQGNTGELFF. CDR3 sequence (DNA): TGTGCCAGCAGCCCCAAGGGAGGGGGACAGGGGAACACCGGGGAGCTGTTTTTT.

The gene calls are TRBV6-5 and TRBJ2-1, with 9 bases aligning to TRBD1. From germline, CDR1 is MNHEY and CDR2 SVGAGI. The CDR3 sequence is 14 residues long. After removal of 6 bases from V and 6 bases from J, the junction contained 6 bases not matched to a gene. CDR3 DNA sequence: TGTGCCAGCAGGACGGGACAGGGCCTCAATGAGCAGTTCTTC. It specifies CASRTGQGLNEQFF.

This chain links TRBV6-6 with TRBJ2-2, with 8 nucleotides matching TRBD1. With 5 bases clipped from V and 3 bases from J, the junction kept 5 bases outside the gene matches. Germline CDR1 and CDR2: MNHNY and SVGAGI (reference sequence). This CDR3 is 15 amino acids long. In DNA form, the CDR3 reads TGTGCCAGCAGTCTACCCAGGGGGCACACCGGGGAGCTGTTTTTT. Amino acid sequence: CASSLPRGHTGELFF.

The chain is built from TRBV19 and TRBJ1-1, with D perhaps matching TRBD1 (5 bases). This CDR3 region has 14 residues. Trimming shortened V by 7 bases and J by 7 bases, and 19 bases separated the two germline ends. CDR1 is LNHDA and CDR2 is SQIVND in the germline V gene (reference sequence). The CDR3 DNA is TGTGCCAGTATCAATACGGGGGTTGGTCTTGAAGCTTTCTTT. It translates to CASINTGVGLEAFF.

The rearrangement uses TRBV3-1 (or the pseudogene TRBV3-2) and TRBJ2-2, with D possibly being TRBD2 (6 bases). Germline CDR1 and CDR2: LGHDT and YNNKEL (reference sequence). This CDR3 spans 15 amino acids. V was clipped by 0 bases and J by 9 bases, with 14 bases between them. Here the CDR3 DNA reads TGTGCCAGCAGCCAAGATGGGGGGAAGGGGCGGGAGCTGTTTTTT. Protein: CASSQDGGKGRELFF.

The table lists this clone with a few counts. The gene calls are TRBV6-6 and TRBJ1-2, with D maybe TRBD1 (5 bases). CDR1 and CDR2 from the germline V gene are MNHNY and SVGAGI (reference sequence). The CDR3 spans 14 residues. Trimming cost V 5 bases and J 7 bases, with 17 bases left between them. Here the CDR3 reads CASSTRGRDSGYTF. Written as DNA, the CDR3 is TGTGCCAGCAGTACGAGGGGTAGGGACTCTGGCTACACCTTC.

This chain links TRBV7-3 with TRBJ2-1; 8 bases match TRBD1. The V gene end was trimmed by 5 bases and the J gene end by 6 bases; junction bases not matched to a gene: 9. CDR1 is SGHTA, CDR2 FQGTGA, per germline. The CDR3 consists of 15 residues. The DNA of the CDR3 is TGTGCCAGCAGCCCCCCGGGACAGGACCCCAATGAGCAGTTCTTC. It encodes CASSPPGQDPNEQFF.

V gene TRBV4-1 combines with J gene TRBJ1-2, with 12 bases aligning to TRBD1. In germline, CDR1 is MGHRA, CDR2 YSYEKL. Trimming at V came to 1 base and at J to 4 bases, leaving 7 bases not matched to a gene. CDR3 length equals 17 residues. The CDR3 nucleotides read TGCGCCAGCAGCCAAGCTCCCGGGACAGGGGGCGCCTATGGCTACACCTTC. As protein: CASSQAPGTGGAYGYTF.

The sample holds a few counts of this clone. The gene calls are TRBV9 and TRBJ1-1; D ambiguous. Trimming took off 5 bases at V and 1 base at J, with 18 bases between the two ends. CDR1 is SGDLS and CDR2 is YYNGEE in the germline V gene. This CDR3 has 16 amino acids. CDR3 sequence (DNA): TGTGCCAGCAGACCCGGAGGAGGCAATTGGAACACTGAAGCTTTCTTT. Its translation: CASRPGGGNWNTEAFF.

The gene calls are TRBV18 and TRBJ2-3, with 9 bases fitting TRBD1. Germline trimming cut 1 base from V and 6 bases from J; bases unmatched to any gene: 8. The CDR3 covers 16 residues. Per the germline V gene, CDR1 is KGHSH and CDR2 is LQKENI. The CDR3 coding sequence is TGTGCCAGCTCACCACGACAGGGGGTAGGAGCTGATACGCAGTATTTT. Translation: CASSPRQGVGADTQYF.

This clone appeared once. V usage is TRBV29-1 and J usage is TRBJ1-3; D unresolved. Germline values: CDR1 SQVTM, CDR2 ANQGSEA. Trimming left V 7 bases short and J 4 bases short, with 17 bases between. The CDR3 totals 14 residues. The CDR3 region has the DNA TGCAGCGCCATCCCCGTGAAGGAGGGAAACACCATATATTTT. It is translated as CSAIPVKEGNTIYF.

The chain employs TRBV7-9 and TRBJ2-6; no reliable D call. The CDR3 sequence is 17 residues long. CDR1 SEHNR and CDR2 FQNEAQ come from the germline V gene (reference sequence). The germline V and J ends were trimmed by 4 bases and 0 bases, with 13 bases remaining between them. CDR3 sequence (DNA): TGTGCCAGCAGCTCGACCCAGGTAATCTCTGGGGCCAACGTCCTGACTTTC. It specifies CASSSTQVISGANVLTF.

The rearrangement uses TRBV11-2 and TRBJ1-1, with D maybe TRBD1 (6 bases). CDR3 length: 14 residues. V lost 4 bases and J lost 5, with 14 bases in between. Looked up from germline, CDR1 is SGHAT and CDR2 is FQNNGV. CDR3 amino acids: CASSSRQVETEAFF. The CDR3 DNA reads TGTGCCAGCAGCTCTAGACAGGTTGAGACTGAAGCTTTCTTT.

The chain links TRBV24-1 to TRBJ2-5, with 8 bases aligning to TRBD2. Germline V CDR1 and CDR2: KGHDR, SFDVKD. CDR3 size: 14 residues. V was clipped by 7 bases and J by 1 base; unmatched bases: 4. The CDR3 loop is CATSRGGSQETQYF. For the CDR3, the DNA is TGTGCCACCAGCCGGGGGGGGAGCCAAGAGACCCAGTACTTC.

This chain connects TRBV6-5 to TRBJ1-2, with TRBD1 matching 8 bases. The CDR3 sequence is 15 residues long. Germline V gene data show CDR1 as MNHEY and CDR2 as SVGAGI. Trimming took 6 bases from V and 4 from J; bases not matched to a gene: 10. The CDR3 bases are TGTGCCAGCAGGACAGGACAGGGTTTATCCTATGGCTACACCTTC. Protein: CASRTGQGLSYGYTF.

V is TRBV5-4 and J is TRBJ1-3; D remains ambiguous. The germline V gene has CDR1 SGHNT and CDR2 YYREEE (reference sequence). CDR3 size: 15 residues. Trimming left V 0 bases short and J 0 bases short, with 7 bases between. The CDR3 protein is CASSLAPGSGNTIYF. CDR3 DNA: TGTGCCAGCAGCTTGGCCCCAGGCTCTGGAAACACCATATATTTT.

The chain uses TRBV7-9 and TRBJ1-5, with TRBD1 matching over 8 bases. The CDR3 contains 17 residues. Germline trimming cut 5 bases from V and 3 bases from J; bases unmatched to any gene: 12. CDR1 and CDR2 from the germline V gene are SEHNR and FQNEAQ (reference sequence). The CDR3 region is CASSLDRGSFPNQPQHF. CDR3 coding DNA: TGTGCCAGCAGCCTAGACAGGGGTTCGTTTCCCAATCAGCCCCAGCATTTT. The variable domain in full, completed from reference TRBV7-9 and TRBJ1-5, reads DTGVSQNPRHKITKRGQNVTFRCDPISEHNRLYWYRQTLGQGPEFLTYFQNEAQLEKSRLLSDRFSAERPKGSFSTLEIQRTEQGDSAMYLCASSLDRGSFPNQPQHFGDGTRLSIL.